This T cell receptor beta chain was found in a study of identical twins. The CDR3 has 14 amino acids. Germline lookup yields CDR1 DFQATT and CDR2 SNEGSKA (reference sequence). Via MiXCR, TCRdb re-called the 5' RACE reads, giving one row per CDR3 protein. The sample yields around 230,000 distinct CDR3 sequences, around 6.5% seen once. At least ten counts were recorded for this clonotype. These data also featured in a second study, about T cells expressing NK-cell markers.

V and J are TRBV20-1 and TRBJ2-2; D is tentatively TRBD1 or TRBD2 (6 bases each). This receptor was identified in a woman between 18 and 29 years old in good health. Sequencing used CD8+ T cells sorted from blood. The CDR3 here is CPHPGGRCTGELFF. DNA for the CDR3: TGCCCTCACCCCGGGGGCAGGTGCACCGGGGAGCTGTTTTTT.